This T cell receptor beta chain was captured in a study of T cell responses to AZD1222 COVID-19 vaccine. General study findings and limits: Increases in Spike-specific TCR breadth and depth were seen after two AZD1222 doses. Scientists sampled the repertoires only once the peak T cell response had passed. A reported finding is that nearly half of spike-specific TCRs target unmutated variant regions.

The protocol was immunoSEQ multiplex PCR, while the TCRdb copy is restricted to in-frame clones and leaves out a portion. The sample contains 140,000 to 150,000 clones, approximately 90% of which appear only once. Comments on this clone: What it binds is not known. The junction and the germline gene differ at one end; a read error may be behind it.

This CDR3 comprises 15 residues. CDR1 and CDR2 from the germline V gene are MNHEY and SVGEGT. Analysis merged second doses at about 4 or about 12 weeks. Sequences were derived from peripheral blood, sampled 28 days after the second AZD1222 dose. The chain carries TRBV6-2 or TRBV6-3 and TRBJ1-1; D is perhaps TRBD1 (5 bases). This clonotype was obtained from an adult who received the AZD1222 COVID-19 vaccine. Here the CDR3 reads CASSDTGTGNPEAFF. CDR3 coding DNA: TGTGCCAGCAGCGACACCGGGACTGGGAACCCTGAAGCTTTCTTT.